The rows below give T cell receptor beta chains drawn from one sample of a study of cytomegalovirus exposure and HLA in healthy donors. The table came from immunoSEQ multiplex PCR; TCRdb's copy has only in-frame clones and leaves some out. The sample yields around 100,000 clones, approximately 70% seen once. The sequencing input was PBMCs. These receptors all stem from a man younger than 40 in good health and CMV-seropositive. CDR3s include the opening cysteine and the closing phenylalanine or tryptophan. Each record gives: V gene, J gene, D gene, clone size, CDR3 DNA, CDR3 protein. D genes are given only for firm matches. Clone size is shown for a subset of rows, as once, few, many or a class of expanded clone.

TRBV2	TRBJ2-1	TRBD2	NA	TGTGCCAGCAGCCGCTTGACTAGCGGGCCAGGGAATGAGCAGTTCTTC	CASSRLTSGPGNEQFF
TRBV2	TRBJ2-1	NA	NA	TGTGCCAGCAGTGTTAGCGGAAGCTCCTACAATGAGCAGTTCTTC	CASSVSGSSYNEQFF
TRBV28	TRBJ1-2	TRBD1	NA	TGTGCCAGCAGCCTTCCCCAGGGGGCGCTAGGCTACACCTTC	CASSLPQGALGYTF
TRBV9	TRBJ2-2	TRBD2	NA	TGTGCCAGCAGCGTAGGGACTAGCGGATTTATGGCCACCGGGGAGCTGTTTTTT	CASSVGTSGFMATGELFF
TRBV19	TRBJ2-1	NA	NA	TGTGCCAGTAGCCCCAGGTCCTACAATGAGCAGTTCTTC	CASSPRSYNEQFF
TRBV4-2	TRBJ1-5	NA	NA	TGTGCCAGCAGCCAAGATGGGGGGAATCAGCCCCAGCATTTT	CASSQDGGNQPQHF
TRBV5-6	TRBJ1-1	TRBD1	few	TGTGCCAGCAGCTTTGTGAGGGGGCAAGGAGCTTTCTTT	CASSFVRGQGAFF
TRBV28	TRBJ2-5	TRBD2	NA	TGTGCCAGCAGCCCCCGGCTAGCGGGAGGAGGAGAGGCCCAGTACTTC	CASSPRLAGGGEAQYF
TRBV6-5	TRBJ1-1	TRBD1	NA	TGTGCCAGCAATTCACCCCGACAGGGTTGGACTGAAGCTTTCTTT	CASNSPRQGWTEAFF
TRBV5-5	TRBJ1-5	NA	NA	TGTGCCAGCAGCTTGGCGGTAGGCAGGGTGGGCAATCAGCCCCAGCATTTT	CASSLAVGRVGNQPQHF
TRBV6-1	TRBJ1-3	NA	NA	TGTGCCAGCAGGGAGGGGCAGAGTTCTGGAAACACCATATATTTT	CASREGQSSGNTIYF
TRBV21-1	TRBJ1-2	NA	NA	TGTGCCAGCAGCGCACCGAGATCTACTAACTATGGCTACACCTTC	CASSAPRSTNYGYTF
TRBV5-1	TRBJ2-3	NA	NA	TGCGCCAGCAGCTTGGATGGCACCGTGAACACAGATACGCAGTATTTT	CASSLDGTVNTDTQYF